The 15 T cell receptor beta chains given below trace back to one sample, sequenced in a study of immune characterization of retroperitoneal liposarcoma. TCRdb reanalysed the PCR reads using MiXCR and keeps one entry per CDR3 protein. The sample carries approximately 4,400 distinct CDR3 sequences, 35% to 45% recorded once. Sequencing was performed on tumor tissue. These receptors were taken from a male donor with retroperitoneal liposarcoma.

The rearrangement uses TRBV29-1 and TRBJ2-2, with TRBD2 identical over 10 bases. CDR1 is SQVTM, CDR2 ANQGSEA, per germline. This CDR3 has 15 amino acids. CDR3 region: CSGGLAGGQVGELFF. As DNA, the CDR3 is TGCAGTGGCGGCTTAGCGGGGGGTCAAGTCGGGGAGCTGTTTTTT.

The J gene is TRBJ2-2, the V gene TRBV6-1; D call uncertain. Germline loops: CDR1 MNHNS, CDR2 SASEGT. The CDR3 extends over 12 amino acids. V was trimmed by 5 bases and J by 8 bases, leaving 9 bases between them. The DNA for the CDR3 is TGTGCCAGCAGTCGACTCGGTGGGGAGCTGTTTTTT. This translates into CASSRLGGELFF.

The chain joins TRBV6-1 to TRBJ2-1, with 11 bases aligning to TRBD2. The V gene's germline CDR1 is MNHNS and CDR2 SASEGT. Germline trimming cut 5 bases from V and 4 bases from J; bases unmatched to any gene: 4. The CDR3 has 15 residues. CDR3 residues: CASSSTSGTYNEQFF. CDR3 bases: TGTGCCAGCAGTTCGACTAGCGGGACTTACAATGAGCAGTTCTTC.

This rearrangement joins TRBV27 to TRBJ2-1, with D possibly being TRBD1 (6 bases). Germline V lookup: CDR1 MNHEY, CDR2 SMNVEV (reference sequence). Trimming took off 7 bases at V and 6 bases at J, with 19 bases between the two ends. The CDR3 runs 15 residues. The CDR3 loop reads CASMVSRGGLNEQFF. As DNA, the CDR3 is TGTGCCAGCATGGTCTCCAGGGGTGGTCTCAATGAGCAGTTCTTC.

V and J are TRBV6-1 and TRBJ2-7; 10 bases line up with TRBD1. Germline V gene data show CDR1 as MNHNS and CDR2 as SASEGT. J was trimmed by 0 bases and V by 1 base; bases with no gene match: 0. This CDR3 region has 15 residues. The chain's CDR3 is CASSEGTGGSYEQYV. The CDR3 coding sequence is TGTGCCAGCAGTGAAGGGACAGGGGGCTCCTACGAGCAGTACGTC.

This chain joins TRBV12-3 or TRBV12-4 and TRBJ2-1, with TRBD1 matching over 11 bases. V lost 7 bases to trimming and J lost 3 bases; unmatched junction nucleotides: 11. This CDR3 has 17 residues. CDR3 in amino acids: CASTSITGTGGYNEQFF. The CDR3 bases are TGTGCCAGCACCTCCATCACCGGGACAGGGGGCTACAATGAGCAGTTCTTC.

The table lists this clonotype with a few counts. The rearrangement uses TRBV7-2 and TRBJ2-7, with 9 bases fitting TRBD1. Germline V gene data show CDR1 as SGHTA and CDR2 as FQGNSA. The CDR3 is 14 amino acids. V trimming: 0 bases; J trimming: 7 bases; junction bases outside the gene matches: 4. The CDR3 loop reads CASSLAGTGTEQYF. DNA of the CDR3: TGTGCCAGCAGCTTAGCGGGGACAGGGACGGAGCAGTACTTC.

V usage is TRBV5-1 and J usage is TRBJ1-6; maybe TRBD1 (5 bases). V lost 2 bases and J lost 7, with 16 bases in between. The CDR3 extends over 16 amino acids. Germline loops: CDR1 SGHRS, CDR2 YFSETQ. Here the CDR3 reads CASSLYFQGDNSPLHF. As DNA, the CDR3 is TGCGCCAGCAGCTTATACTTCCAGGGAGACAATTCACCCCTCCACTTT.

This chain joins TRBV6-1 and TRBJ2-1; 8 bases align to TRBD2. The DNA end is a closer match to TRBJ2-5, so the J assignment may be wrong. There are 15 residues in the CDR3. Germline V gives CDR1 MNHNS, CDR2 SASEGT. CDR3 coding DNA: TGTGCCAGCAGACCGGGACTAGTGGACAAAGAGACCCAGTACTTC. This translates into CASRPGLVDKETQYF.

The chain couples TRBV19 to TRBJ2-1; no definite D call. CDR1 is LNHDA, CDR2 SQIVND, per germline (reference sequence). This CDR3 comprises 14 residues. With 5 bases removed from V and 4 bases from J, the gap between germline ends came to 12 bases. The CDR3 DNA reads TGTGCCAGTAGTCGACACAGCGTTTACAATGAGCAGTTCTTC. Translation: CASSRHSVYNEQFF.

The DNA of the CDR3 is TGTGCCAGCAGCTTAGGCAGGGGTTGGCAGACGTCCCACAATGAGCAGTTCTTC. Residues: CASSLGRGWQTSHNEQFF. The chain employs TRBV7-2 and TRBJ2-1; D is possibly TRBD1 (6 bases). Trimming removed 1 base at V and 5 bases at J, with 21 bases between. This CDR3 has 18 residues. CDR1 is SGHTA and CDR2 is FQGNSA in the germline V gene.

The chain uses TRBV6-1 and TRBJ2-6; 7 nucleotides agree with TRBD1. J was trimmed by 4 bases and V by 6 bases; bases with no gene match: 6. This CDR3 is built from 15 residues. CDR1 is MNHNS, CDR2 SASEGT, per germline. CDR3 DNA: TGTGCCAGCAGGTACAGGGGCGCCGGGGCCAACGTCCTGACTTTC. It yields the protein CASRYRGAGANVLTF.

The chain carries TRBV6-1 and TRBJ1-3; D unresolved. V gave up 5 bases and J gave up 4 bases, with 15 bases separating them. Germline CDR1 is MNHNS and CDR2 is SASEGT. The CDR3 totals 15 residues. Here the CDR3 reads CASSSGLPRGNTIYF. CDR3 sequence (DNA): TGTGCCAGCAGTTCGGGTCTACCTCGAGGAAACACCATATATTTT.

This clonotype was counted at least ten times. CDR3 region: CASSFNLRPSGRTPTETDTQYF. CDR3 sequence (DNA): TGTGCCAGCAGTTTTAACCTACGCCCCAGTGGCCGGACACCAACCGAGACAGATACGCAGTATTTT. The chain uses TRBV28 and TRBJ2-3, with a possible D match to TRBD1 (5 bases). Germline V gives CDR1 MDHEN, CDR2 SYDVKM. Trimming shortened V by 3 bases and J by 3 bases, and 34 bases separated the two germline ends. The CDR3 is 22 residues long. Based on the CDR3 plus reference TRBV28 and TRBJ2-3, the full variable domain is DVKVTQSSRYLVKRTGEKVFLECVQDMDHENMFWYRQDPGLGLRLIYFSYDVKMKEKGDIPEGYSVSREKKERFSLILESASTNQTSMYLCASSFNLRPSGRTPTETDTQYFGPGTRLTVL.

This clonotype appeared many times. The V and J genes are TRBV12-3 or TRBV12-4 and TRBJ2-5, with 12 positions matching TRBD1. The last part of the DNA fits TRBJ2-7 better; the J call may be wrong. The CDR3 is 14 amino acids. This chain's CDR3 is CASRGQGAGYEQYF. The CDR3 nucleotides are TGTGCCAGCAGGGGACAGGGGGCCGGGTACGAGCAGTACTTC.